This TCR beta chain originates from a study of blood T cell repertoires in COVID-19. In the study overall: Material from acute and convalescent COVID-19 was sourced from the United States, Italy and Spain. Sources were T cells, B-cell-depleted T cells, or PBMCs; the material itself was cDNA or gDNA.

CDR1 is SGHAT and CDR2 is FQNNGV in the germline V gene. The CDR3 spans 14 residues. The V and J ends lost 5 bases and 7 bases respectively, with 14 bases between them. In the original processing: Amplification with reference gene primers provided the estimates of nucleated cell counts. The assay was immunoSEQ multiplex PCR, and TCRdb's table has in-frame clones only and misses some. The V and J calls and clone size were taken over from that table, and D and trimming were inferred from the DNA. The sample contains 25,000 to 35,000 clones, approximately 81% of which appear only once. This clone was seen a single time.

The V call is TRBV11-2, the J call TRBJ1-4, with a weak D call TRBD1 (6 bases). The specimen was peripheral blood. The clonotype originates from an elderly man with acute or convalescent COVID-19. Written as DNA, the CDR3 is TGTGCCAGCAGCCACGTGGGGGCAAGTGAAAAACTGTTTTTT. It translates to CASSHVGASEKLFF.